This T cell receptor beta chain is drawn from a study of T cell responses to AZD1222 COVID-19 vaccine. Study-wide findings and caveats: The study found Spike-specific TCR breadth and depth rose after two AZD1222 doses.

Assay used: immunoSEQ multiplex PCR; TCRdb lists only in-frame clones, some missing. Of roughly 100,000 clones listed, about 88% are singletons. CDR3 length: 16 residues. The V gene lost 1 base and the J gene lost 2 bases, with 12 bases spanning the gap. CDR1 and CDR2 (germline): SGHTA, FQGNSA. Of note for this clone: Antigen specificity is unknown.

The input for sequencing was peripheral blood, taken on day 0 of AZD1222 vaccination. This clonotype was obtained from an adult in good health. The chain links TRBV7-2 to TRBJ2-1; a weak D match, TRBD2 (5 bases). The CDR3 DNA reads as TGTGCCAGCAGCTTAGAGCCTAGCCCGGCCTACAATGAGCAGTTCTTC. Encoded protein: CASSLEPSPAYNEQFF.